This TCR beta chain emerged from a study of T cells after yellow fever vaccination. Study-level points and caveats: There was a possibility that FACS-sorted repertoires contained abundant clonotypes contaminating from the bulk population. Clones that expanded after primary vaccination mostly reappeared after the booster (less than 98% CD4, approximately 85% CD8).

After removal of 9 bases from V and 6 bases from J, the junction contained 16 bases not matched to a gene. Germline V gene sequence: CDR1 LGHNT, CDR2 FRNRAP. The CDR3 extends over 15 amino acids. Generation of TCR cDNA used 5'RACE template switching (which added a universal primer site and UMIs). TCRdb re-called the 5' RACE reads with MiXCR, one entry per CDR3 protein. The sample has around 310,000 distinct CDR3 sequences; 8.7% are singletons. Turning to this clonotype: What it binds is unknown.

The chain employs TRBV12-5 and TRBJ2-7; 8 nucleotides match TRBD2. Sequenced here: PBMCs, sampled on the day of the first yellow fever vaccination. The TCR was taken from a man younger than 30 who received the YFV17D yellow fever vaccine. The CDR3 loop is CASRPGGTEAGEQYF. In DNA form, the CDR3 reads TGTGCTAGCCGCCCGGGGGGGACCGAGGCGGGCGAGCAGTACTTC. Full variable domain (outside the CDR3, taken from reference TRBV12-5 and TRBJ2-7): DARVTQTPRHKVTEMGQEVTMRCQPILGHNTVFWYRQTMMQGLELLAYFRNRAPLDDSGMPKDRFSAEMPDATLATLKIQPSEPRDSAVYFCASRPGGTEAGEQYFGPGTRLTVT.